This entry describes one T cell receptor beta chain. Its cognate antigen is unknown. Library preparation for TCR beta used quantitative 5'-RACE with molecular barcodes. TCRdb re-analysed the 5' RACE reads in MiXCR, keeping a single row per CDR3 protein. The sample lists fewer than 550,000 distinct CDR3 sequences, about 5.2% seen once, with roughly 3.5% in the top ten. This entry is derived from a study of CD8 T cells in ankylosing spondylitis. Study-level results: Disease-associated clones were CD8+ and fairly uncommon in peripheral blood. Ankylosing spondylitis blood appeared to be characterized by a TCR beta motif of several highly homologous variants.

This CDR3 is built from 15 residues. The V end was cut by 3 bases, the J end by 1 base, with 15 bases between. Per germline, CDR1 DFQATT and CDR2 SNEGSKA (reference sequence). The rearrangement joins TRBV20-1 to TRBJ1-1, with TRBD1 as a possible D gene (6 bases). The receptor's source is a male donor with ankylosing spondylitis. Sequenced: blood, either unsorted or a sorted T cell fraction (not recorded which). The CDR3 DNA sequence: TGCAGTGCTAGTCTGAGGGGGTCGGGGAACACTGAAGCTTTCTTT. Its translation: CSASLRGSGNTEAFF.